Listed below are T cell receptor beta chains from one sample, sequenced in a study of human T cells and chemical hapten exposure. A single record per CDR3 protein comes from TCRdb applying MiXCR to the RACE reads. Here the sample spans 60,000 to 70,000 distinct CDR3 sequences, approximately 11% being singletons. The sample consisted of whole blood, taken in connection with sensitization to the hapten diphenylcyclopropenone (DPC). The receptors derive from a woman in her 50s with alopecia areata. Some clones in this sample may be carry-over from other donors' samples. Each CDR3 is given without its conserved first and last residue. Each record gives: V gene, CDR3 protein.

>TRBV27
ASSLYRQMNTEAF
>TRBV12-3/TRBV12-4
ASSFWRGSYNEQF
>TRBV29-1
SVKDRGRNTEAF
>TRBV12-2
ASWTSYEQY
>TRBV20-1
SAVAQGPEKLF
>TRBV28
ASSLTGVSETQY
>TRBV19
ASSDPSGTAYEQY
>TRBV5-1
ASSPPGTGGYEQY
>TRBV7-9
ASGPPPGLAGGSRYEQY
>TRBV7-3
ASSPRLGGANVLT
>TRBV7-2
ASSLGAGAYEQY
>TRBV2
ASSELGQPYGYT
>TRBV25-1
ASSELDRVTEAF
>TRBV28
ASSAGTSGNTGELF
>TRBV29-1
SVETGGTPKTQY
>TRBV28
ASSSVYEQY
>TRBV6-1
ASSSREHNEQF
>TRBV5-1
ASSLAPSGGDNEQF
>TRBV7-2
ASSKGRDQPQH
>TRBV4-3
ASSQETPTPYEQY
>TRBV20-1
SAWRGVGTEAF
>TRBV11-2
ASSRDRGEQF
>TRBV28
ASSFMYLWDRTNTEAF
>TRBV7-2
ASSLVGSSDTQY
>TRBV18
ASSPGAMNTEAF
>TRBV27
ASTPPPGQGWGKNEAF
>TRBV20-1
SADPTSVSYNEQF
>TRBV27
ASSKRTSGYNEQF
>TRBV28
ASSGGRNRGNTEAF
>TRBV29-1
SVVTGLHYT
>TRBV7-2
ASSSYGTGIYEQY
>TRBV10-3
AISPWASGASGANVLT
>TRBV6-2/TRBV6-3
ASSSWGRINEKLF
>TRBV7-2
ASTQQGQMNTEAF
>TRBV27
ASSFRLEWY
>TRBV4-3
ASSQDTGTKFPYEQY
>TRBV9
ASGGEGQDADTQY
>TRBV20-1
SAKVAMTSYNEQF
>TRBV28
ASSLKGTGTQY
>TRBV20-1
SAAGLAAGYEQY
>TRBV5-1
ASSLERIEF
>TRBV7-9
ASSSEGTRYGYT
>TRBV24-1
ATSRTGAPDTQY
>TRBV6-5
ASSYSWQMNTEAF
>TRBV12-3/TRBV12-4
ASSLRNPWDTQY
>TRBV10-2
ASSDVLVGRGTEAF
>TRBV24-1
ATSEAQGAPMPQH
>TRBV7-2
ASRQQGLVSEQY
>TRBV18
ASSPRDSNQPQH
>TRBV28
ASSSPGLLADLYEQY
>TRBV29-1
SVSPGERAF
>TRBV20-1
SARAGDGGQPQH
>TRBV20-1
SARGEETQY
>TRBV29-1
SIWGNEQF
>TRBV4-2
ASSLGLAGVLGYNEQF
>TRBV6-5
ASTKAETQY
>TRBV6-5
ASTSRTSGYNEQF